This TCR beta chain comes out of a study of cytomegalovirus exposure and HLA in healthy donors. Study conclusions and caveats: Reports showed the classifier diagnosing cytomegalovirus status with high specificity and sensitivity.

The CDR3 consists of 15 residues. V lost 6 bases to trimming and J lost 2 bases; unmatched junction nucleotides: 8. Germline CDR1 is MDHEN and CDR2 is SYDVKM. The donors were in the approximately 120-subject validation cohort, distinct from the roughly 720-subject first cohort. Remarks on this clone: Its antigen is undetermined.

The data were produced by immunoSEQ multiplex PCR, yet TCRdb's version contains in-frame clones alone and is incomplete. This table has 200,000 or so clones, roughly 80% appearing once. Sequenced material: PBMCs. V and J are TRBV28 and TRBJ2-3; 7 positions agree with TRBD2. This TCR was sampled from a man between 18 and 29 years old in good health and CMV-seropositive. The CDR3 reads CASRPPGGYTDTQYF. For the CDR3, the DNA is TGTGCCAGCAGACCCCCGGGAGGCTACACAGATACGCAGTATTTT.